This TCR beta chain was obtained from a study of blood T cells in healthy people across ages. Findings and limits, study-wide: Per million T cells, TCR beta diversity dropped about linearly as age rose.

This CDR3 region has 15 residues. CDR1 SGHDT and CDR2 YYEEEE come from the germline V gene. Together with a sample-barcoded 5' primer, a J-beta primer mix was included in a second PCR lasting about 6 to 11 cycles. MiXCR was run by TCRdb on the 5' RACE reads, yielding one entry per CDR3 protein. The sample holds just over 800,000 distinct CDR3 sequences; 62% are singletons and the top ten take roughly 26%. Points on this clonotype: The antigen remains unidentified. At one end, the junction sequence differs from germline, possibly due to a read error.

Healthy Russian Caucasian donors spanned ages about 6 to 100 years. Whenever a sample was processed, at least 6.5 million PBMCs were isolated. The genes are TRBV5-6 and TRBJ2-5; D is tentatively TRBD1 or TRBD2 (7 bases each). The DNA end is more similar to TRBJ2-7, so the J call may be wrong. Sample: blood. This clonotype originated in a man aged 30 to 45 in good health. The CDR3 coding sequence is TGTGCAAGCAGCCCATTGACAGGGAGGGCCTACGAGCAGTACTTC. Encoded protein: CASSPLTGRAYEQYF.